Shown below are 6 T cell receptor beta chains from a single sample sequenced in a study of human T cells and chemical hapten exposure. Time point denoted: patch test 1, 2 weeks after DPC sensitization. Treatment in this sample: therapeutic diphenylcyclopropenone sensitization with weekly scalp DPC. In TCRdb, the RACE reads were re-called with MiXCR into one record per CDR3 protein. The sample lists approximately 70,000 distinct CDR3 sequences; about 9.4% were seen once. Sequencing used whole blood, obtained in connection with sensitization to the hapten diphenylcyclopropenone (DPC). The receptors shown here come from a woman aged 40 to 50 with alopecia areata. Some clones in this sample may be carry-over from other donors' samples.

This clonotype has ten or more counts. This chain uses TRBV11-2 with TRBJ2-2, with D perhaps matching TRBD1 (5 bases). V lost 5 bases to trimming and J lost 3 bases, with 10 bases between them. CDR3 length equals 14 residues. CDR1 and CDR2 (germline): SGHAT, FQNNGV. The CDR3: CASSLRVDTGELFF. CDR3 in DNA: TGTGCCAGCAGCCTCAGGGTCGACACCGGGGAGCTGTTTTTT.

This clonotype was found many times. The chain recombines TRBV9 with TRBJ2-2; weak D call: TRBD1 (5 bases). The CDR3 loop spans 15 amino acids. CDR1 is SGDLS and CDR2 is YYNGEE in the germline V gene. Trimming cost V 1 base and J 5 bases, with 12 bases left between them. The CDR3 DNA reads TGTGCCAGCAGCGTAAATCAGGGATGGACCGGGGAGCTGTTTTTT. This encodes CASSVNQGWTGELFF.

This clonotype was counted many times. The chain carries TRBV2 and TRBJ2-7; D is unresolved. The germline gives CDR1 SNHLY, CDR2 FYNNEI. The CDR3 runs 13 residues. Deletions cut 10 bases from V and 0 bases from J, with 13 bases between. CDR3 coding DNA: TGTGCCACCACTCAGTCAGACTCCTACGAGCAGTACTTC. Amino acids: CATTQSDSYEQYF.

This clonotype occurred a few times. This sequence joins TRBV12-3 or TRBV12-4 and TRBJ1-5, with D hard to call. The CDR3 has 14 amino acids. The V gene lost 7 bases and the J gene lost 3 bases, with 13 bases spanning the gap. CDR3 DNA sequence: TGTGCCAGCACCCGTAGAGGGCTCAATCAGCCCCAGCATTTT. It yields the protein CASTRRGLNQPQHF.

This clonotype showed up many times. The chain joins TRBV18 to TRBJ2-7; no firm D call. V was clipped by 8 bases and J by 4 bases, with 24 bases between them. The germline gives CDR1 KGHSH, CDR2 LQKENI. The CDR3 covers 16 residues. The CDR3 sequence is CASPPAPHDIIYEQYF. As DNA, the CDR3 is TGTGCCAGCCCGCCAGCCCCGCATGACATCATTTACGAGCAGTACTTC.

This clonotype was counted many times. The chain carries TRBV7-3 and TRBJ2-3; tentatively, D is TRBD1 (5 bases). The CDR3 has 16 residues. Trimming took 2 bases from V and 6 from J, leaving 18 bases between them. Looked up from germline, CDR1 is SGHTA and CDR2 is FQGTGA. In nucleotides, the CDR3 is TGTGCCAGCAGCTTAGGCGGAAGGACCAAGGGGGATACGCAGTATTTT. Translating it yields CASSLGGRTKGDTQYF.